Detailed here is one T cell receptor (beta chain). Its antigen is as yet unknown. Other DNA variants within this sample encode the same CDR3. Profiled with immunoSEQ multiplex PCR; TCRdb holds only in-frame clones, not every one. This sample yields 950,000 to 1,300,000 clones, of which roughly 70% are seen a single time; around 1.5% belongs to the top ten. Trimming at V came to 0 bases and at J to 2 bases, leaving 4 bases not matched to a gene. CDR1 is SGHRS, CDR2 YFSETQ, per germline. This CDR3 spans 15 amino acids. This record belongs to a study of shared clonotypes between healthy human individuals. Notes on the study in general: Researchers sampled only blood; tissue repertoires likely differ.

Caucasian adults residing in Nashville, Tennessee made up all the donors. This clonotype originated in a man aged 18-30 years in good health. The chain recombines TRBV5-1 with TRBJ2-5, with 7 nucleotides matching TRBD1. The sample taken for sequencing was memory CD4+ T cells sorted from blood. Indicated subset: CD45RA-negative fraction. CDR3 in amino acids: CASSLGDRGQETQYF. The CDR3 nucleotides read TGCGCCAGCAGCTTGGGGGACAGAGGTCAAGAGACCCAGTACTTC.